There are many counts of the clone carrying this TCR beta chain. The sample comes from a study of T-cell memory formation after mild COVID-19. The CDR3 is made up of 15 amino acids. Germline values: CDR1 SGHTA, CDR2 FQGNSA. Trimming removed 0 bases at V and 2 bases at J, with 10 bases between. TCRdb called the 5' RACE reads again in MiXCR, with one record for every CDR3 protein. In the table there are about 340,000 distinct CDR3 sequences, roughly an eighth of which are singletons. The rearrangement joins TRBV7-2 to TRBJ2-5; D not certain. The sequencing input was PBMCs or a T cell subset sorted from them (not recorded which). This sequence was found in a man younger than 35 who had mild COVID-19 (a few samples of this study predate the infection). Cell type and time point are not known. CDR3 coding DNA: TGTGCCAGCAGCTTAGCGCTAGTTCCTCAAGAGACCCAGTACTTC. Its translation is CASSLALVPQETQYF.